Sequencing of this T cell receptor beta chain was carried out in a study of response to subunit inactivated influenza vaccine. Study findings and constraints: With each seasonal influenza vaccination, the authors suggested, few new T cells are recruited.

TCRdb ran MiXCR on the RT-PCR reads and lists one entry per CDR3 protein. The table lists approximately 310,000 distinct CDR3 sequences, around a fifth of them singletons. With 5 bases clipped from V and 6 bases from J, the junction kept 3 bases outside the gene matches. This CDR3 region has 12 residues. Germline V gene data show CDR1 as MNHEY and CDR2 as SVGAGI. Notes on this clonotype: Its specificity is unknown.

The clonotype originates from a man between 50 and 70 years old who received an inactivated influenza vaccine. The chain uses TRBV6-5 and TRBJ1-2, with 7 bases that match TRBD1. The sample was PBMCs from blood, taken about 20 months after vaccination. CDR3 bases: TGTGCCAGCAGTGACGACAGGGATGGCTACACCTTC. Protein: CASSDDRDGYTF.